The present entry profiles one TCR beta chain with its context. PCR was performed using 60 Vbeta and 13 Jbeta primers. Only in-frame clones appear in the TCRdb table, and some are missing; sequencing was by immunoSEQ multiplex PCR. This sample yields fewer than 200,000 clones, of which approximately 73% are seen a single time; about 5.4% belongs to the top ten. The V gene end was trimmed by 4 bases and the J gene end by 6 bases; junction bases not matched to a gene: 8. This CDR3 region has 14 residues. Germline assignment: CDR1 MGHRA and CDR2 YSYEKL. This sample stems from a study of cytomegalovirus exposure and HLA in healthy donors.

Sequencing used PBMCs. The chain couples TRBV4-1 to TRBJ2-7; TRBD2 matches at 8 bases. This sequence was found in a woman aged 18 to 35 in good health and CMV-seropositive. CDR3 DNA: TGCGCCAGCAGCCTAGCCGGGACTAGTCTCGAGCAGTACTTC. This translates into CASSLAGTSLEQYF.